Only a few counts were recorded for the clone carrying this T cell receptor (beta chain). The antigen is not known. The data are from a study of beta chain features in type 1 diabetes. Findings and caveats of the study: Within each of all four CD4+ subsets, Type 1 diabetes patients had TCRB CDR3s that were moderately but significantly shorter. Still unanswered here is whether HLA type influences TCRB rearrangement.

Each of the CD4+ naive, central memory, regulatory and stem cell-like memory populations was sorted via CD45RO/CCR7/CD25/CD127/CD95/CD27. The isolated RNA, all of it, was reverse transcribed, so expressed TCRB transcripts were what got sequenced. The assay was immunoSEQ multiplex PCR, and TCRdb's table has in-frame clones only and misses some. Of 250,000 to 350,000 clones in the sample, 14% were seen once. CDR1 SGDLS and CDR2 YYNGEE come from the germline V gene. This CDR3 contains 16 residues. V dropped 0 bases and J dropped 10; count of bases not matched to a gene: 12. This sequence was found in a man younger than 40 with type 1 diabetes. The chain couples TRBV9 to TRBJ2-1; TRBD1 agrees at 8 bases. The material sequenced was naive CD4+ T cells from blood. The CDR3 loop reads CASSVESGTGVAEQFF. The CDR3, as DNA: TGTGCCAGCAGCGTAGAATCTGGGACAGGCGTCGCGGAGCAGTTCTTC.